The clone carrying this T cell receptor (beta chain) was detected a few times. The V gene's germline CDR1 is DFQATT and CDR2 SNEGSKA (reference sequence). V was pared by 5 bases and J by 8 bases, with 8 bases of the junction left unmatched. This CDR3 contains 12 residues. It was with unique molecular identifiers that the TCRbeta library was prepared. MiXCR was run by TCRdb on the PCR reads, yielding one entry per CDR3 protein. This table has approximately 350,000 distinct CDR3 sequences, under 13% appearing once. The data were obtained in a study of T-cell reconstitution after alpha-beta-depleted transplantation in children.

This sample comprised PBMCs from the stem cell graft donor, obtained from the stem cell graft. The chain combines TRBV20-1 with TRBJ1-2, with 7 nucleotides matching TRBD1. This clonotype was sampled from a human donor who donated a stem cell graft to a child with acute lymphoblastic leukemia. CDR3 DNA: TGCAGTGCTTCGGACAGGTCGGCGGGCTACACCTTC. Translated, it gives CSASDRSAGYTF.